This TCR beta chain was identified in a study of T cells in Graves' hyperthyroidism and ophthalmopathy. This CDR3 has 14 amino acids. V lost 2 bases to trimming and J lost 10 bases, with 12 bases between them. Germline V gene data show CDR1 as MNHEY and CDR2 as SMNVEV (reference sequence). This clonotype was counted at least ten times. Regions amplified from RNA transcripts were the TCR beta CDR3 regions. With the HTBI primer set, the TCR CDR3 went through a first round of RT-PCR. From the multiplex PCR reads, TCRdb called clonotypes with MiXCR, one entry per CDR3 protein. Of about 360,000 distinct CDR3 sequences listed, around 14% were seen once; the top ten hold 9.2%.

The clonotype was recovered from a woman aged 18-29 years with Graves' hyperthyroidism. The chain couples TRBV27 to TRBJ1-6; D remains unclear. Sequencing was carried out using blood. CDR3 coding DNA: TGTGCCAGCAGTTTACGGCCGGACCTCTCACCCCTCCACTTT. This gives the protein CASSLRPDLSPLHF.